One sample yielded the 20 T cell receptor beta chains listed below, sequenced in a study of vaccination effects on CD4 cells after COVID-19. The ViraFEST assay expanded antigen-specific CD4+ T cells with viral peptide pools before sequencing. After about 10 days in culture, the CD4+ T cells were isolated. Either the BNT162b2 or mRNA-1273 vaccine was given to participants in two doses. These receptors' antigens are unknown. Produced via immunoSEQ multiplex PCR; TCRdb's table is partial and in-frame only. The table lists around 60,000 clones, around 73% of them singletons. The specimen comprised CD4+ T cells from PBMCs cultured with HCoV-229E spike peptides, sampled after COVID-19 vaccination. The receptors shown here come from a human donor who received a COVID-19 vaccine.

This clone has only a few counts. The gene calls are TRBV2 and TRBJ2-1; no definite D call. The CDR3 is 11 residues long. V was clipped by 4 bases and J by 5 bases, with 3 bases between them. In germline, CDR1 is SNHLY, CDR2 FYNNEI. The CDR3 bases are TGTGCCAGCAGTGGTCACAATGAGCAGTTCTTC. Its protein is CASSGHNEQFF. The variable domain in full, completed from reference TRBV2 and TRBJ2-1, reads EPEVTQTPSHQVTQMGQEVILRCVPISNHLYFYWYRQILGQKVEFLVSFYNNEISEKSEIFDDQFSVERPDGSNFTLKIRSTKLEDSAMYFCASSGHNEQFFGPGTRLTVL.

V gene TRBV9 combines with J gene TRBJ2-1; D not resolved. Trimming shortened V by 3 bases and J by 0 bases, and 13 bases separated the two germline ends. The CDR3 covers 16 residues. Germline V gene data show CDR1 as SGDLS and CDR2 as YYNGEE. The CDR3 nucleotides read TGTGCCAGCAGCGACTATCATTCAAGCTCCTACAATGAGCAGTTCTTC. Translated, it gives CASSDYHSSSYNEQFF.

The chain joins TRBV2 to TRBJ1-2; 9 nucleotides match TRBD1. Germline loops: CDR1 SNHLY, CDR2 FYNNEI. CDR3 length: 15 amino acids. After removal of 6 bases from V and 5 bases from J, the junction contained 10 bases not matched to a gene. In nucleotides, the CDR3 is TGTGCCAGCAGGCCAACCACCGGGACAGGGTATGGCTACACCTTC. Translated, it gives CASRPTTGTGYGYTF.

The genes are TRBV5-8 and TRBJ1-3, with a weak D call TRBD1 (6 bases). The V end lost 6 bases, the J end lost 4 bases, and 17 bases lay between the germline ends. Germline V lookup: CDR1 SGHTS, CDR2 YDEGEE. This CDR3 is 15 amino acids long. The DNA of the CDR3 is TGTGCCAGCACCCCCCGGGGGGGGGCAGGAAACACCATATATTTT. Its protein product is CASTPRGGAGNTIYF.

The gene calls are TRBV9 and TRBJ2-1, with 16 bases aligning to TRBD2. CDR3 size: 17 residues. CDR1 SGDLS and CDR2 YYNGEE come from the germline V gene. Trimming cost V 1 base and J 7 bases; bases outside gene matches: 5. The CDR3 DNA follows: TGTGCCAGCAGCGTAATGGGACTAGCGGGGGGGCGTAATGAGCAGTTCTTC. Protein product: CASSVMGLAGGRNEQFF.

The gene calls are TRBV6-5 and TRBJ1-2; 9 positions agree with TRBD1. V was pared by 6 bases and J by 8 bases, with 10 bases of the junction left unmatched. The V gene's germline CDR1 is MNHEY and CDR2 SVGAGI. This CDR3 is 14 amino acids long. The CDR3 here is CASRQPGTGYGYTF. The CDR3, as DNA: TGTGCCAGCAGACAACCCGGGACAGGGTACGGCTACACCTTC.

CDR3 nucleotide sequence: TGTGCCAGCAGTGTGGCGGGGGGGACTGAAGCTTTCTTT. It yields the protein CASSVAGGTEAFF. The chain recombines TRBV25-1 with TRBJ1-1; weak D call: TRBD1 (5 bases). Germline-derived CDR1 and CDR2 are MGHDK and SYGVNS. CDR3 size: 13 residues. Trimming stripped 4 bases from V and 5 bases from J, with 11 bases between.

This clone turned up a few times. The V gene is TRBV7-6, the J gene TRBJ2-2; 10 positions match TRBD1. The ends lost 6 bases at V and 1 base at J; junction bases unmatched: 2. This CDR3 has 15 amino acids. Looked up from germline, CDR1 is SGHVS and CDR2 is FNYEAQ. CDR3 amino acids: CASRRDRGNTGELFF. The CDR3 DNA reads as TGTGCCAGCAGGCGGGACAGGGGGAACACCGGGGAGCTGTTTTTT.

The genes are TRBV4-1 and TRBJ2-1, with D possibly being TRBD2 (7 bases). Looked up from germline, CDR1 is MGHRA and CDR2 is YSYEKL. V was cut by 2 bases and J by 6 bases, with 23 bases left in between. CDR3 length equals 18 residues. CDR3 nucleotide sequence: TGCGCCAGCAGCCAATCCTATCTCGGGGGGCCCTTCTTCAATGAGCAGTTCTTC. It is translated as CASSQSYLGGPFFNEQFF.

The V gene is TRBV5-1, the J gene TRBJ2-3; 8 bases agree with TRBD2. The CDR3 covers 16 residues. J gave up 4 bases and V 2 bases, and 9 bases lay outside the gene matches. Germline values: CDR1 SGHRS, CDR2 YFSETQ. DNA for the CDR3: TGCGCCAGCAGCTTACTCACGGGGGGGCCTTCAGATACGCAGTATTTT. Protein product: CASSLLTGGPSDTQYF.

The CDR3 loop reads CATQMGGLTNEQFF. CDR3 nucleotide sequence: TGTGCCACCCAAATGGGCGGACTCACCAATGAGCAGTTCTTC. J is TRBJ2-1 and V is TRBV24-1; possibly TRBD2 for D (5 bases). Per germline, CDR1 KGHDR and CDR2 SFDVKD. The CDR3 covers 14 residues. Trimming removed 9 bases from V and 6 bases from J, with 17 bases in between.

The chain couples TRBV4-1 to TRBJ2-3; 11 nucleotides match TRBD2. Unmatched junction bases numbered 9, after V lost 4 bases and J lost 0 bases. CDR1 and CDR2 (germline): MGHRA, YSYEKL. The CDR3 consists of 18 residues. CDR3 sequence reads: CASSLRKLAGASTDTQYF. CDR3 sequence (DNA): TGCGCCAGCAGCCTCAGGAAACTAGCGGGGGCGAGCACAGATACGCAGTATTTT.

The chain recombines TRBV11-1 with TRBJ2-7; a possible D gene is TRBD1 (6 bases). The length of the CDR3 is 16 residues. The germline CDR1 and CDR2 sequences are SGHAT and FQDESV (reference sequence). Trimming took 1 base from V and 3 from J, leaving 16 bases between them. The chain's CDR3 is CASSLGKDSIYYEQYV. The CDR3 region has the DNA TGTGCCAGCAGCTTAGGAAAGGACAGCATCTACTACGAGCAGTACGTC.

The rearrangement links TRBV9 to TRBJ2-2; D gene unclear. Between the trimmed V and J ends, which lost 0 bases and 4 bases, there was a span of 19 bases. The germline V gene encodes CDR1 SGDLS and CDR2 YYNGEE. The CDR3 is made up of 18 amino acids. The CDR3: CASSVAPLEEVGTGELFF. DNA for the CDR3: TGTGCCAGCAGCGTAGCCCCCCTCGAGGAAGTTGGCACCGGGGAGCTGTTTTTT. The full variable domain, its missing parts supplied by reference TRBV9 and TRBJ2-2, is DSGVTQTPKHLITATGQRVTLRCSPRSGDLSVYWYQQSLDQGLQFLIQYYNGEERAKGNILERFSAQQFPDLHSELNLSSLELGDSALYFCASSVAPLEEVGTGELFFGEGSRLTVL.

CDR3 loop: CASSLSQTNTGELFF. CDR3 in DNA: TGTGCCAGCAGCTTGTCACAGACGAACACCGGGGAGCTGTTTTTT. This chain links TRBV7-3 with TRBJ2-2; no definite D call. The CDR3 totals 15 residues. V lost 3 bases and J 0 bases, leaving 8 bases between the germline ends. Germline CDR1 is SGHTA and CDR2 is FQGTGA.

The J gene is TRBJ2-2, the V gene TRBV4-1, with D perhaps matching TRBD1 (6 bases). Trimming pared 2 bases from V and 0 bases from J, leaving 10 bases between. CDR1 and CDR2 from the germline V gene are MGHRA and YSYEKL. This CDR3 region has 16 residues. CDR3 nucleotides: TGCGCCAGCAGCCAACAGACAGGCGCGAACACCGGGGAGCTGTTTTTT. It specifies CASSQQTGANTGELFF.

J is TRBJ1-2 and V is TRBV4-3; D remains unclear. The CDR3 totals 15 residues. Trimming shortened V by 4 bases and J by 0 bases, and 12 bases separated the two germline ends. CDR1 is LGHNA and CDR2 is YSLEER in the germline V gene. The chain's CDR3 is CASSPVGGANYGYTF. In DNA form, the CDR3 reads TGCGCCAGCAGCCCAGTGGGCGGTGCTAACTATGGCTACACCTTC.

This clone was found once. The chain joins TRBV5-8 to TRBJ1-2; TRBD1 aligns across 9 bases. V lost 4 bases to trimming and J lost 2 bases; unmatched junction nucleotides: 6. The CDR3 is 15 residues long. Germline lookup yields CDR1 SGHTS and CDR2 YDEGEE. CDR3 DNA: TGTGCCAGCAGCAAAGGGACAGGGCACAACTATGGCTACACCTTC. Translation: CASSKGTGHNYGYTF.

The V call is TRBV2, the J call TRBJ2-7; 8 bases align to TRBD2. The CDR3 contains 14 residues. The trim removed 7 bases at V and 7 bases at J, leaving 12 bases unmatched. Germline-derived CDR1 and CDR2 are SNHLY and FYNNEI. The CDR3 region is CASTLAPGGYEQYV. The CDR3 nucleotides are TGTGCCAGCACCCTCGCCCCGGGAGGGTATGAGCAGTACGTC.

The chain is built from TRBV19 and TRBJ1-5, with D unresolved. Germline V CDR1 and CDR2: LNHDA, SQIVND (reference sequence). The CDR3 covers 12 residues. V lost 6 bases and J 2 bases, leaving 5 bases between the germline ends. This CDR3 reads CASRKGNQPQHF. The CDR3 DNA is TGTGCCAGTAGGAAGGGCAATCAGCCCCAGCATTTT.